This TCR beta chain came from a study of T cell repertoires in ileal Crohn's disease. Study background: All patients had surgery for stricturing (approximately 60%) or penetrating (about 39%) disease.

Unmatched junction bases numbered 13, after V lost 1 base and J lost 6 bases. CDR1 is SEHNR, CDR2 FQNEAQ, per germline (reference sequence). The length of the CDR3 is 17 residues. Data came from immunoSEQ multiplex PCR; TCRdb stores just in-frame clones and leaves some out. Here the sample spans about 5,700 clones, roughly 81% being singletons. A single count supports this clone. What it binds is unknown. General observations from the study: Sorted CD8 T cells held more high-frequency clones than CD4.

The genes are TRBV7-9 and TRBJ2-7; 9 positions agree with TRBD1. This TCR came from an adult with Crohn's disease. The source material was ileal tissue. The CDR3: CASSLEPGTGYRSEQYF. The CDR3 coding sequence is TGTGCCAGCAGCTTAGAACCCGGGACAGGGTATCGAAGCGAGCAGTACTTC.